These 16 T cell receptor beta chains came from one sample sequenced in a study of lymphopenia after photon versus proton radiotherapy. TCRdb's copy holds only in-frame clones and misses some; the assay was immunoSEQ multiplex PCR. The sample lists about 70,000 clones, 75% to 90% occurring once. Source: peripheral blood, taken from a patient treated with proton-based radiotherapy. These receptor sequences come from an elderly man with esophageal cancer.

The V and J genes are TRBV4-3 and TRBJ1-6, with D perhaps matching TRBD1 (6 bases). The germline gives CDR1 LGHNA, CDR2 YSLEER. The CDR3 loop spans 16 amino acids. Trimming removed 1 base from V and 9 bases from J, with 16 bases in between. CDR3 nucleotide sequence: TGCGCCAGCAGCCAAGCCCACAGGGTAACCAGTTCACCCCTCCACTTT. This gives the protein CASSQAHRVTSSPLHF.

The rearrangement joins TRBV5-1 to TRBJ2-3; 7 nucleotides line up with TRBD1. Germline V lookup: CDR1 SGHRS, CDR2 YFSETQ. The CDR3 sequence is 16 residues long. V gave up 3 bases and J gave up 1 base; unmatched junction bases: 8. The CDR3 nucleotides are TGCGCCAGCAGCTCTTTCGGACAGGTACGCACAGATACGCAGTATTTT. It encodes CASSSFGQVRTDTQYF.

The chain uses TRBV6-5 and TRBJ1-1; D gene uncertain. V dropped 5 bases and J dropped 2 bases, with 15 bases sitting between them. Germline-derived CDR1 and CDR2 are MNHEY and SVGAGI. The CDR3 runs 15 residues. CDR3 sequence reads: CASSGWAGSNTEAFF. CDR3 coding DNA: TGTGCCAGCAGTGGTTGGGCCGGTTCAAACACTGAAGCTTTCTTT.

The chain joins TRBV10-3 to TRBJ1-3; a possible D gene is TRBD1 (5 bases). The CDR3 contains 16 residues. Looked up from germline, CDR1 is ENHRY and CDR2 is SYGVKD. The V and J ends lost 3 bases and 4 bases respectively, with 16 bases between them. The CDR3 coding sequence is TGTGCCATCAGTGACTCCCGGGGCAGGGCAGGAAACACCATATATTTT. It is translated as CAISDSRGRAGNTIYF.

V usage is TRBV19 and J usage is TRBJ1-1, with a weak D call TRBD1 (5 bases). With 3 bases removed from V and 4 bases from J, the gap between germline ends came to 9 bases. The CDR3 is made up of 13 amino acids. The V gene's germline CDR1 is LNHDA and CDR2 SQIVND (reference sequence). Here the CDR3 reads CASSIVGGTEAFF. CDR3 nucleotides: TGTGCCAGTAGTATCGTCGGGGGCACTGAAGCTTTCTTT. The entire variable domain, with the rest obtained from reference TRBV19 and TRBJ1-1, is as follows: DGGITQSPKYLFRKEGQNVTLSCEQNLNHDAMYWYRQDPGQGLRLIYYSQIVNDFQKGDIAEGYSVSREKKESFPLTVTSAQKNPTAFYLCASSIVGGTEAFFGQGTRLTVV.

This chain uses TRBV5-1 with TRBJ1-2; 10 bases are a match to TRBD1. Germline CDR1 is SGHRS and CDR2 is YFSETQ. This CDR3 has 17 amino acids. V was pared by 0 bases and J by 8 bases, with 13 bases of the junction left unmatched. The DNA for the CDR3 is TGCGCCAGCAGCTTGGCCTGGACGGGACAGGGGAAAGGGGGCTACACCTTC. Encoded protein: CASSLAWTGQGKGGYTF.

This rearrangement joins TRBV5-4 to TRBJ1-4; D is perhaps TRBD1 (6 bases). This CDR3 comprises 14 residues. The V gene's germline CDR1 is SGHNT and CDR2 YYREEE (reference sequence). Between the trimmed V and J ends, which lost 0 bases and 7 bases, there was a span of 10 bases. CDR3 in amino acids: CASSLAGGREKLFF. For the CDR3, the DNA is TGTGCCAGCAGCTTGGCCGGGGGGCGTGAAAAACTGTTTTTT.

The genes are TRBV23-1 and TRBJ1-5, with D unresolved. TRBV23-1 is an ORF, and what it does is uncertain. The CDR3 loop spans 11 amino acids. CDR3 bases: TGCGTAATAAGATTAAATCAGCCCCAGCATTTT. Translating it yields CVIRLNQPQHF.

The rearrangement links TRBV5-1 to TRBJ1-1; D uncertain. This CDR3 has 15 amino acids. V lost 1 base and J 1 base, leaving 11 bases between the germline ends. CDR1 and CDR2 (germline): SGHRS, YFSETQ. Here the CDR3 DNA reads TGCGCCAGCAGCTTGTGGCCTATTGGGAACACTGAAGCTTTCTTT. Translated, it gives CASSLWPIGNTEAFF.

This chain joins TRBV5-4 and TRBJ2-5; weak D call: TRBD2 (6 bases). Germline V gene lookup returns CDR1 SGHNT and CDR2 YYREEE (reference sequence). Between the trimmed V and J ends, which lost 3 bases and 2 bases, there was a span of 14 bases. The CDR3 sequence is 15 residues long. CDR3 DNA: TGTGCCAGCAGCTCCGGCGGGGTAGAACAAGAGACCCAGTACTTC. It yields the protein CASSSGGVEQETQYF.

The rearrangement uses TRBV30 and TRBJ1-4; possible D gene TRBD1, 5 bases. V dropped 0 bases and J dropped 0 bases, with 11 bases sitting between them. This CDR3 spans 16 amino acids. Germline CDR1 reads GTSNPN; CDR2 reads SVGIG (reference sequence). Here the CDR3 DNA reads TGTGCCTGGAGTGTTCGATGGGGACCAACTAATGAAAAACTGTTTTTT. The encoded protein is CAWSVRWGPTNEKLFF.

This clone appeared once. This sequence joins TRBV27 and TRBJ2-3; D remains unclear. Trimming removed 6 bases at V and 1 base at J, with 14 bases between. CDR1 and CDR2 (germline): MNHEY, SMNVEV (reference sequence). This CDR3 has 15 residues. The CDR3 spells CASSSWGVRTDTQYF. CDR3 in DNA: TGTGCCAGCAGCTCCTGGGGTGTACGCACAGATACGCAGTATTTT.

The chain employs TRBV11-2 and TRBJ1-2; D remains unclear. CDR1 SGHAT and CDR2 FQNNGV come from the germline V gene. CDR3 length: 18 amino acids. The V and J ends lost 0 bases and 3 bases respectively, with 20 bases between them. The CDR3 here is CASSLDGEGLGRYYGYTF. The CDR3 DNA reads TGTGCCAGCAGCTTAGACGGGGAGGGTTTGGGCAGATACTATGGCTACACCTTC.

V and J are TRBV4-3 and TRBJ1-2, with D possibly matching TRBD1 (6 bases). Germline V lookup: CDR1 LGHNA, CDR2 YSLEER. Trimming pared 0 bases from V and 7 bases from J, leaving 21 bases between. The CDR3 runs to 17 residues. CDR3 region: CASSQDDLARGFGGYTF. CDR3 nucleotide sequence: TGCGCCAGCAGCCAAGACGATTTAGCCAGGGGCTTTGGTGGCTACACCTTC.

The chain employs TRBV29-1 and TRBJ2-5, with D maybe TRBD2 (6 bases). This CDR3 is built from 13 residues. Germline CDR1 SQVTM, CDR2 ANQGSEA. V dropped 7 bases and J dropped 5 bases, with 17 bases sitting between them. The CDR3, as DNA: TGCAGCGCACAGGCCAGCGGGCGTGAGACCCAGTACTTC. The encoded protein is CSAQASGRETQYF.

The chain links TRBV4-1 to TRBJ2-7, with 8 bases matching TRBD2. CDR3 size: 15 residues. The germline V gene has CDR1 MGHRA and CDR2 YSYEKL. J lost 0 bases, V lost 2 bases, and 3 bases had no gene match. CDR3 in DNA: TGCGCCAGCAGCCAACGGGGGGGTTTCTCCTACGAGCAGTACTTC. This gives the protein CASSQRGGFSYEQYF.